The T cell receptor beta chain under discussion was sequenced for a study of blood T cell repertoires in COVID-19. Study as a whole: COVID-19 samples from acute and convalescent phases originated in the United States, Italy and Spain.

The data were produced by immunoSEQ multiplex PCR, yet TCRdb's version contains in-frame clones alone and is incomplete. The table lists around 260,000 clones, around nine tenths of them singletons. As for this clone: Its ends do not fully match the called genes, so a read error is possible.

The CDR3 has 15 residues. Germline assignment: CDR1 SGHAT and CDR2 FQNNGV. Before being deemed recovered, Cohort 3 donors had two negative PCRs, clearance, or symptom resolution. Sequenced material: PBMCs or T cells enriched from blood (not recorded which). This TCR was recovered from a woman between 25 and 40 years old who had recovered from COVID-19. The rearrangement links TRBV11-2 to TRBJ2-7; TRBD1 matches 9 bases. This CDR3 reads CASSQQDRGLYKQYF. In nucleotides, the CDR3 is TGTGCCAGCAGCCAGCAGGACAGGGGCCTCTACAAGCAGTACTTC.